This T cell receptor (beta chain) was sequenced for a study of brain T cells in children with intractable seizures. Unmatched junction bases numbered 2, after V lost 1 base and J lost 7 bases. CDR3 length equals 13 residues. The germline V gene encodes CDR1 LNHNV and CDR2 YYDKDF (reference sequence). The assay was immunoSEQ multiplex PCR, and TCRdb's table has in-frame clones only and misses some. The repertoire consists of 340,000 or so clones, with 93% occurring once and the leading ten covering roughly 5.7%. Study-level points and caveats: Absence of clones before surgery may stem from lower sequencing depth. Patients' HCMV serostatus was unknown; virus specificity rests on CDR3 similarity alone.

The time point is: blood from clinic visit 5 months post-surgery; TSC patient then seizure free. Surgery cases with the highest brain T cell transcript signatures were chosen for sequencing. Worth noting for this clone: Antigen: not known.

This chain uses TRBV15 with TRBJ1-1; TRBD1 aligns across 8 bases. The sample consisted of peripheral blood, taken less than 6 months after surgery. The receptor was derived from a boy under three years old with tuberous sclerosis and intractable seizures. The CDR3: CATSRADRGEAFF. The CDR3, as DNA: TGTGCCACCAGCAGAGCCGACAGGGGTGAAGCTTTCTTT.